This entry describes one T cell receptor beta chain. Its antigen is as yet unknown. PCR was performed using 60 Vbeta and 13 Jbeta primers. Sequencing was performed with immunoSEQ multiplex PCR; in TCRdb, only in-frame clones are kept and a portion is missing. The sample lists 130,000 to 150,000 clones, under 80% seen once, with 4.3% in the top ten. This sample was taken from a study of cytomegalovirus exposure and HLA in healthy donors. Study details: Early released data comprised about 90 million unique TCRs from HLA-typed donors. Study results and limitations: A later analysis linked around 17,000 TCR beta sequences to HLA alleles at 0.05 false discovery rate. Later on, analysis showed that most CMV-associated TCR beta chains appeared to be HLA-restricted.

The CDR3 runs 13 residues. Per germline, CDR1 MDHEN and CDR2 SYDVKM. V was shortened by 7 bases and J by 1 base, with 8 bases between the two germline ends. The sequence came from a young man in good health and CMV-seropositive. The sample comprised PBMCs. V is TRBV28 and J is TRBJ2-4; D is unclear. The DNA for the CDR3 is TGTGCCAGCAATGGGCTGGCCAAAAACATTCAGTACTTC. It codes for CASNGLAKNIQYF.